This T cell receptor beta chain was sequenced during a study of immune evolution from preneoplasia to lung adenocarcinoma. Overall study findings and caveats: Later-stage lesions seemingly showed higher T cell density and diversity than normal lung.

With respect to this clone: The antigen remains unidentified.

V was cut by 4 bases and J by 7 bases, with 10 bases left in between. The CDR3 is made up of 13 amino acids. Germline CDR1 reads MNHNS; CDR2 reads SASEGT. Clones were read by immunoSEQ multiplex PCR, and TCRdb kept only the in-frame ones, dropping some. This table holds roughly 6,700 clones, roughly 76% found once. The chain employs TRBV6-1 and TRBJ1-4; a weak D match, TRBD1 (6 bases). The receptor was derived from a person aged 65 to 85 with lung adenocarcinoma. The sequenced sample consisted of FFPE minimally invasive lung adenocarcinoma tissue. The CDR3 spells CASSATGSEKLFF. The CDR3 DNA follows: TGTGCCAGCAGTGCCACAGGGAGTGAAAAACTGTTTTTT.